This T cell receptor (beta chain) originates from a study of T cells in Graves' hyperthyroidism and ophthalmopathy. About the study: Peripheral blood draws took place at initial diagnosis, ahead of any treatment. General observations from the study: The blood repertoire included most of the expanded thyroid clonotypes above 0.001.

As regards this clonotype: Its antigen remains unknown.

Germline CDR1 is MNHNS and CDR2 is SASEGT. CDR3 length: 15 amino acids. V lost 6 bases and J lost 6; bases outside the gene matches: 11. The blood sample was taken at first hyperthyroidism diagnosis, before any ophthalmopathy symptoms. There were TCR beta CDR3 regions amplified from RNA transcripts. First-round RT-PCR of the TCR CDR3 relied on the HTBI primer set. In TCRdb, the multiplex PCR reads were re-called with MiXCR into one record per CDR3 protein. This table holds a few hundred thousand distinct CDR3 sequences, 12% to 15% found once. The sequencing input was blood. This chain uses TRBV6-1 with TRBJ1-5; 7 bases line up with TRBD1. The receptor comes from a woman aged 45-60 years with Graves' hyperthyroidism that later progressed to Graves' ophthalmopathy. The CDR3 DNA reads as TGTGCCAGCAGCCTCGGGACAGTAGGGGGTCAGCCCCAGCATTTT. Its translation is CASSLGTVGGQPQHF.